A selection of T cell receptor beta chains follows, all from one sample in a study of T cell responses to AZD1222 COVID-19 vaccine. The data were produced by immunoSEQ multiplex PCR, yet TCRdb's version contains in-frame clones alone and is incomplete. The data show some 99,000 clones, 75% to 90% seen once. This specimen was peripheral blood, taken on day 0 of AZD1222 vaccination. Every receptor here comes from an adult in good health. CDR3s include the opening cysteine and the closing phenylalanine or tryptophan.

v_gene | CDR3aa
TRBV18 | CASSSGQGFKNIQYF
TRBV27 | CASSHAGADYGYTF
TRBV10-3 | CAIRKTSGGVMEQFF
TRBV15 | CATSREVPASYGYTF
TRBV18 | CASSQRPGPALLEQYF
TRBV28 | CASSGAQHLTYGYTF
TRBV15 | CATSRNRNTEAFF
TRBV7-2 | CASSSDTGRWYEQYF
TRBV28 | CASASILRQTNYGYTF
TRBV25-1 | CASRETGFNGYTF
TRBV9 | CASSVGEEAFF
TRBV2 | CASSEAGGDTQYF
TRBV3-1/TRBV3-2 | CASSQFRGGDSPLHF
TRBV10-2 | CASSDIGLAGELFF
TRBV7-8 | CASSLLSYNSPLHF
TRBV29-1 | CSVDEGNTEAFF
TRBV10-3 | CAISGGVMNTEAFF
TRBV4-1 | CASSQTGASSYNSPLHF
TRBV5-4 | CASSSGLAEYNEQFF
TRBV30 | CAWSVPRTGKNSPLHF
TRBV30 | CAWSGLASYEQYF
TRBV13 | CASSYGTPNEQYF
TRBV2 | CASSVYQGLTTEAFF
TRBV4-1 | CASSHPDRGLHNEQFF
TRBV27 | CASSFGQSSDEQYF
TRBV3-1/TRBV3-2 | CASSQQLAGGRAEQFF
TRBV5-1 | CASSYQTGYEQYF
TRBV5-1 | CASSSISGLETDTQYF
TRBV6-6 | CASSPPGRTEAFF
TRBV19 | CASFSRTGDTEAFF
TRBV6-5 | CASSYRSKGANYGYTF
TRBV18 | CASSPIGDTEAFF
TRBV18 | CASSPRQGPGYTF
TRBV6-5 | CASSSGAEGTALADF
TRBV4-1 | CASSSAGVDNGYTF